This TCR beta chain comes out of a study of beta chain features in type 1 diabetes. Study-level results: Moderate yet significant TCRB CDR3 shortening was seen in Type 1 diabetes patients in all four CD4+ subsets. When VDJ junctions were examined, type 1 diabetes patients showed fewer insertions and more deletions.

The V gene lost 1 base and the J gene lost 5 bases, with 11 bases spanning the gap. The CDR3 is made up of 13 amino acids. Germline V gene data show CDR1 as GTSNPN and CDR2 as SVGIG (reference sequence). This clone has more than one count but fewer than ten. Its antigen is not known. All of the sorted populations showed purity greater than 98%. The entirety of the isolated RNA underwent reverse transcription, so expressed TCRB transcripts were sequenced. The average read count of naive, central memory and regulatory T cell samples was approximately 3.5 million. Assay used: immunoSEQ multiplex PCR; TCRdb lists only in-frame clones, some missing. The table lists 120,000 or so clones, about 18% of them singletons.

The chain joins TRBV30 to TRBJ2-5; the D is unclear. What was sequenced was central memory CD4+ T cells from blood. The TCR comes from a man aged 18 to 29 with type 1 diabetes. The CDR3 DNA is TGTGCCTGGAGTGAAGGGTCTAGGGAGACCCAGTACTTC. This gives the protein CAWSEGSRETQYF.